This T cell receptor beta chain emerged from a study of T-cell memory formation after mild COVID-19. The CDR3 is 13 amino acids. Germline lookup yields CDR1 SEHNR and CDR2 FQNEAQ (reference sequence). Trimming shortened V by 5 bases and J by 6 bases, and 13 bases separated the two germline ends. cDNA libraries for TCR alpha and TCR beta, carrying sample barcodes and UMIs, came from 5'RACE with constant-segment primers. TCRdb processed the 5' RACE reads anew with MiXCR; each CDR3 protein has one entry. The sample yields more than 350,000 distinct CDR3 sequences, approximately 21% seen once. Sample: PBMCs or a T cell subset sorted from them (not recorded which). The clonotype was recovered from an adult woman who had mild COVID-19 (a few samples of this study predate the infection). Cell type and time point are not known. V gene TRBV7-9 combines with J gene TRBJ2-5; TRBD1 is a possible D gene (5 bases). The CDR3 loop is CASSPKGPQTQYF. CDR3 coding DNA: TGTGCCAGCAGCCCTAAGGGGCCCCAGACCCAGTACTTC.